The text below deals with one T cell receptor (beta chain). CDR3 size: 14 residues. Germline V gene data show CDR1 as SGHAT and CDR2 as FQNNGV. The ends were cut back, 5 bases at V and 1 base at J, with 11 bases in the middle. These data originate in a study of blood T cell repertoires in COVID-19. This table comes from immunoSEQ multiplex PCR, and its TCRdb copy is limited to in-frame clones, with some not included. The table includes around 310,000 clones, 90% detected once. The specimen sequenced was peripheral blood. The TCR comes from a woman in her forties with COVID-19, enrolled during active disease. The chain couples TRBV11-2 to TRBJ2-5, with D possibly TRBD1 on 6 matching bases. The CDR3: CASSPGQIQETQYF. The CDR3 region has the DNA TGTGCCAGCAGCCCAGGACAGATCCAAGAGACCCAGTACTTC.